These 22 T cell receptor beta chains were sequenced from one sample in a study of glioma-infiltrating T cells after dendritic cell vaccination. TCRdb's copy holds only in-frame clones and misses some; the assay was immunoSEQ multiplex PCR. The sample includes 70,000 to 90,000 clones, around 83% of them seen just once. Noted time point: after dendritic cell vaccination, including at tumor progression/relapse. The source material was blood, sampled after dendritic cell vaccination. All receptors derive from a human donor with glioblastoma.

The rearrangement joins TRBV9 to TRBJ1-2; D unclear. The CDR3 sequence is 15 residues long. Trimming removed 3 bases from V and 0 bases from J, with 12 bases in between. Germline V gives CDR1 SGDLS, CDR2 YYNGEE. CDR3 amino acids: CASSAQPTANYGYTF. Written as DNA, the CDR3 is TGTGCCAGCAGCGCCCAACCGACTGCTAACTATGGCTACACCTTC.

This clone was seen just once. CDR3 sequence reads: CAWSVRGGSKRAFF. In DNA form, the CDR3 reads TGTGCCTGGAGTGTACGAGGGGGCTCAAAACGGGCTTTCTTT. This chain links TRBV30 with TRBJ1-1; TRBD1 matches at 7 bases. CDR1 and CDR2 (germline): GTSNPN, SVGIG (reference sequence). The CDR3 sequence is 14 residues long. Unmatched junction bases numbered 12, after V lost 0 bases and J lost 11 bases.

The chain joins TRBV19 to TRBJ1-1; tentatively, D is TRBD1 (5 bases). The V end lost 7 bases, the J end lost 1 base, and 16 bases lay between the germline ends. CDR3 length: 15 residues. Germline loops: CDR1 LNHDA, CDR2 SQIVND (reference sequence). CDR3 DNA: TGTGCCAGTATCCTGGAGGGGCTAACGAACACTGAAGCTTTCTTT. The encoded protein is CASILEGLTNTEAFF.

This clone came up a few times. V usage is TRBV29-1 and J usage is TRBJ2-7; TRBD1 matches at 7 bases. This CDR3 is 13 amino acids long. The V gene end was trimmed by 4 bases and the J gene end by 2 bases; junction bases not matched to a gene: 5. In germline, CDR1 is SQVTM, CDR2 ANQGSEA. The CDR3 is CSVVAGGPYEQYF. CDR3 coding DNA: TGCAGCGTTGTTGCAGGGGGACCCTACGAGCAGTACTTC.

The CDR3 protein is CASRLSGQLNTEAFF. The CDR3 coding sequence is TGTGCCAGCAGACTCTCGGGACAGCTGAACACTGAAGCTTTCTTT. This chain links TRBV6-5 with TRBJ1-1; TRBD1 matches at 7 bases. This CDR3 region has 15 residues. Trimming took 6 bases from V and 0 from J; bases not matched to a gene: 7. Germline values: CDR1 MNHEY, CDR2 SVGAGI.

CDR3 nucleotide sequence: TGTGCCAGCAGTCGGACAGCCACTTACGAGCAGTACTTC. It is translated as CASSRTATYEQYF. This chain links TRBV6-5 with TRBJ2-7, with a possible D match to TRBD1 (6 bases). Trimming took off 5 bases at V and 4 bases at J, with 12 bases between the two ends. The length of the CDR3 is 13 residues. The germline V gene has CDR1 MNHEY and CDR2 SVGAGI.

This clone appeared a few times. This chain connects TRBV29-1 to TRBJ1-2; D may be TRBD1 (5 bases). Germline CDR1 reads SQVTM; CDR2 reads ANQGSEA. This CDR3 region has 11 residues. With 4 bases removed from V and 2 bases from J, the gap between germline ends came to 5 bases. The CDR3 spells CSVGQNYGYTF. DNA for the CDR3: TGCAGCGTTGGACAGAACTATGGCTACACCTTC.

The rearrangement joins TRBV14 to TRBJ2-3, with 14 bases fitting TRBD2. Germline V gene lookup returns CDR1 SGHDN and CDR2 FVKESK. The trim removed 4 bases at V and 2 bases at J, leaving 11 bases unmatched. CDR3 size: 19 residues. CDR3 region: CASSPFPGLAGVFTDTQYF. The CDR3 region has the DNA TGTGCCAGCAGCCCGTTCCCGGGACTAGCGGGGGTATTCACAGATACGCAGTATTTT.

The CDR3 DNA reads as TGTGCCTGGAGGGCGACTAGCGGGGGGGCTGGTGAGCAGTTCTTC. The encoded protein is CAWRATSGGAGEQFF. The chain recombines TRBV30 with TRBJ2-1; 14 bases fit TRBD2. There are 15 residues in the CDR3. V shed 3 bases, J shed 9 bases, and the junction held 7 bases outside the gene matches. Germline loops: CDR1 GTSNPN, CDR2 SVGIG (reference sequence).

The V and J genes are TRBV3-2 and TRBJ2-7; the table's D call TRBD2 went unverified against the DNA. TRBV3-2 is reported as a pseudogene. The CDR3 extends over 9 amino acids. This CDR3 is CASAGEQYF. The DNA for the CDR3 is TGTGCCTCGGCGGGCGAGCAGTACTTC.

The chain combines TRBV2 with TRBJ1-1; no reliable D call. Germline CDR1 reads SNHLY; CDR2 reads FYNNEI. CDR3 length: 10 residues. V shed 8 bases and J shed 3 bases, with 4 bases lying between them. CDR3 sequence reads: CASADTEAFF. The CDR3 bases are TGTGCCAGCGCGGACACTGAAGCTTTCTTT. Filled out from reference TRBV2 and TRBJ1-1, the complete variable domain reads EPEVTQTPSHQVTQMGQEVILRCVPISNHLYFYWYRQILGQKVEFLVSFYNNEISEKSEIFDDQFSVERPDGSNFTLKIRSTKLEDSAMYFCASADTEAFFGQGTRLTVV.

The genes are TRBV9 and TRBJ1-2; D is unclear. From germline, CDR1 is SGDLS and CDR2 YYNGEE. Trimming pared 0 bases from V and 2 bases from J, leaving 5 bases between. CDR3 length: 13 residues. The CDR3 DNA sequence: TGTGCCAGCAGCGTAGGGCAGAACTATGGCTACACCTTC. Its translation is CASSVGQNYGYTF.

The rearrangement joins TRBV13 to TRBJ1-2; 10 nucleotides align to TRBD1. Losses at the gene ends were 4 bases for V and 0 bases for J; bases not matched to a gene: 11. The CDR3 length is 18 residues. Germline-derived CDR1 and CDR2 are PRHDT and FYEKMQ (reference sequence). Here the CDR3 DNA reads TGTGCCAGCAGCTCCACGGGATCCGGACAGGGGGCTAACTATGGCTACACCTTC. Its translation is CASSSTGSGQGANYGYTF.

The chain recombines TRBV13 with TRBJ1-2, with D possibly being TRBD1 (6 bases). The CDR3 sequence is 13 residues long. The V gene's germline CDR1 is PRHDT and CDR2 FYEKMQ (reference sequence). Trimming took off 6 bases at V and 2 bases at J, with 10 bases between the two ends. The CDR3 DNA sequence: TGTGCCAGCAGTACGACAGGAAACTATGGCTACACCTTC. It translates to CASSTTGNYGYTF.

The chain uses TRBV10-3 and TRBJ2-7; 7 nucleotides align to TRBD1. J lost 4 bases, V lost 3 bases, and 6 bases had no gene match. Germline CDR1 reads ENHRY; CDR2 reads SYGVKD. CDR3 size: 14 residues. This chain's CDR3 is CAISETGAAYEQYF. The CDR3 region has the DNA TGTGCCATCAGTGAAACAGGGGCGGCTTACGAGCAGTACTTC.

This clone was seen a single time. The gene calls are TRBV11-2 and TRBJ1-1; TRBD1 matches 9 bases. The CDR3 extends over 14 amino acids. The trim removed 7 bases at V and 6 bases at J, leaving 9 bases unmatched. Germline CDR1 is SGHAT and CDR2 is FQNNGV. This chain's CDR3 is CASTLGTGSSEAFF. DNA of the CDR3: TGTGCCAGCACCCTCGGGACAGGGTCATCTGAAGCTTTCTTT. The full variable domain, rest sourced from reference TRBV11-2 and TRBJ1-1, is EAGVAQSPRYKIIEKRQSVAFWCNPISGHATLYWYQQILGQGPKLLIQFQNNGVVDDSQLPKDRFSAERLKGVDSTLKIQPAKLEDSAVYLCASTLGTGSSEAFFGQGTRLTVV.

About this clone itself: Other DNA sequences from this sample encode an identical CDR3 as well. The chain recombines TRBV5-1 with TRBJ1-5; 7 bases align to TRBD1. The length of the CDR3 is 15 residues. Looked up from germline, CDR1 is SGHRS and CDR2 is YFSETQ. Trimming at V came to 0 bases and at J to 2 bases, leaving 2 bases not matched to a gene. In nucleotides, the CDR3 is TGCGCCAGCAGCTTGGAAGGGGGCGGCAATCAGCCCCAGCATTTT. Protein: CASSLEGGGNQPQHF.

This clone occurred a few times. The chain links TRBV6-5 to TRBJ1-1; no definite D call. Germline-derived CDR1 and CDR2 are MNHEY and SVGAGI. V lost 7 bases to trimming and J lost 0 bases, with 12 bases between them. The CDR3 is 14 residues long. For the CDR3, the DNA is TGTGCCAGCACCGAAACGACATTGAACACTGAAGCTTTCTTT. Encoded protein: CASTETTLNTEAFF.

J is TRBJ1-1 and V is TRBV18; unclear D gene. Germline V lookup: CDR1 KGHSH, CDR2 LQKENI. Between the trimmed V and J ends, which lost 1 base and 2 bases, there was a span of 11 bases. The CDR3 consists of 15 residues. The CDR3 DNA sequence: TGTGCCAGCTCACCACTTACACAGATAAACACTGAAGCTTTCTTT. Its protein product is CASSPLTQINTEAFF.

The chain combines TRBV7-3 with TRBJ2-3, with 7 positions matching TRBD1. Germline V gene lookup returns CDR1 SGHTA and CDR2 FQGTGA. The CDR3 is made up of 15 amino acids. Trimming at V came to 4 bases and at J to 3 bases, leaving 7 bases not matched to a gene. CDR3 region: CASSYGTGETDTQYF. DNA for the CDR3: TGTGCCAGCAGCTATGGCACAGGGGAGACAGATACGCAGTATTTT.

The chain links TRBV5-1 to TRBJ2-2; the D gene is possibly TRBD1 (6 bases). Trimming pared 4 bases from V and 3 bases from J, leaving 10 bases between. CDR3 length: 14 residues. Germline V gives CDR1 SGHRS, CDR2 YFSETQ. The CDR3 nucleotides are TGCGCCAGCAGCAGGGGGTTTGACACCGGGGAGCTGTTTTTT. Protein: CASSRGFDTGELFF.

The V gene is TRBV4-2, the J gene TRBJ2-2; tentative D call: TRBD2 (5 bases). The CDR3 has 17 residues. The V and J ends lost 1 base and 6 bases respectively, with 18 bases between them. CDR1 and CDR2 (germline): LGHNA, YNFKEQ. CDR3 nucleotides: TGTGCCAGCAGCCAAGTCCGAGGGCAGGAGGCCTCCGGGGAGCTGTTTTTT. Its translation: CASSQVRGQEASGELFF.